Listed below are T cell receptor beta chains from one sample, sequenced in a study of T cells in Graves' hyperthyroidism and ophthalmopathy. One entry per CDR3 protein results from TCRdb running MiXCR on the multiplex PCR reads. Of more than 350,000 distinct CDR3 sequences listed, around 15% are singletons. The sequencing sample was made of blood. The receptors shown here come from an older woman with Graves' ophthalmopathy. CDR3s include the opening cysteine and the closing phenylalanine or tryptophan. The D gene is left open where the match is weak. Where a row states a size, it is once, few, many or the class of an expanded clone; other rows omit it.

CDR3 protein,CDR3 DNA,clone size,D gene,V gene,J gene
CATSSIAGAEETQYF,TGTGCCACCAGCAGTATAGCGGGAGCGGAAGAGACCCAGTACTTC,NA,TRBD2,TRBV15,TRBJ2-5
CASSFVHRGLAGVYNEQFF,TGTGCCAGCAGTTTCGTCCACAGGGGACTAGCGGGAGTCTACAATGAGCAGTTCTTC,many,TRBD2,TRBV12-3/TRBV12-4,TRBJ2-1
CASSPSTPREVTNVLTF,TGTGCCAGCAGCCCTAGCACTCCGCGGGAGGTAACCAACGTCCTGACTTTC,many,TRBD2,TRBV28,TRBJ2-6
CASSVGTSVEQYF,TGTGCCAGCAGCGTCGGGACCTCCGTCGAGCAGTACTTC,few,NA,TRBV9,TRBJ2-7
CASSPLADNNGQFF,TGTGCCAGTAGTCCCTTAGCGGACAACAATGGGCAGTTCTTC,few,NA,TRBV19,TRBJ2-1
CASSQPGLRQETQYF,TGCGCCAGCAGCCAACCGGGACTTAGACAAGAGACCCAGTACTTC,NA,NA,TRBV4-1,TRBJ2-5
CASSWLAGVGKNIQYF,TGTGCCAGCAGTTGGTTAGCGGGAGTGGGTAAAAACATTCAGTACTTC,many,TRBD2,TRBV28,TRBJ2-4
CASSLIPGTSGRGTDEQFF,TGTGCCAGCAGCTTAATCCCCGGGACTAGCGGGAGGGGTACGGATGAGCAGTTCTTC,NA,TRBD2,TRBV7-9,TRBJ2-1
CASSLVEEYEQFF,TGTGCCAGCAGCTTAGTCGAGGAGTATGAGCAGTTCTTC,many,NA,TRBV7-9,TRBJ2-1
CASSLQGGLAVGELFF,TGTGCCAGCAGCCTCCAGGGTGGTCTAGCGGTCGGGGAGCTGTTTTTT,NA,TRBD2,TRBV7-2,TRBJ2-2
CASSADTSTDTQYF,TGTGCCAGCAGCGCCGATACTAGCACAGATACGCAGTATTTT,many,NA,TRBV5-5,TRBJ2-3
CASSPLTQSLGSEQYF,TGTGCCAGCTCACCTTTGACTCAGTCGTTAGGCAGCGAGCAGTACTTC,many,NA,TRBV18,TRBJ2-7
CSADGGPNQPQHF,TGCAGTGCGGACGGCGGCCCAAATCAGCCCCAGCATTTT,few,NA,TRBV20-1,TRBJ1-5
CSGTGWGDTEAFF,TGCAGCGGGACAGGGTGGGGGGACACTGAAGCTTTCTTT,few,TRBD1,TRBV29-1,TRBJ1-1
CSARMDYEQYF,TGCAGTGCTAGAATGGACTACGAGCAGTACTTC,many,NA,TRBV20-1,TRBJ2-7
CSARLSFYEQYF,TGCAGTGCTAGACTGAGTTTCTACGAGCAGTACTTC,many,NA,TRBV20-1,TRBJ2-7
CASSLNLRDRGHEQFF,TGTGCCAGCAGCTTGAATCTCCGGGACAGGGGACATGAGCAGTTCTTC,NA,TRBD1,TRBV7-9,TRBJ2-1
CSVEGAGDPQDTQYF,TGCAGCGTTGAAGGAGCGGGGGACCCACAAGATACGCAGTATTTT,few,TRBD2,TRBV29-1,TRBJ2-3
CASSENPQPITGELFF,TGCGCCAGCAGTGAAAATCCACAGCCCATCACCGGGGAGCTGTTTTTT,few,NA,TRBV10-1,TRBJ2-2
CASSLGRSSYNSPLHF,TGTGCCAGCAGTTTAGGCAGGAGCTCCTATAATTCACCCCTCCACTTT,NA,NA,TRBV28,TRBJ1-6